What follows are 28 T cell receptor beta chains derived from one specimen sequenced in a study of OX40 agonist ivuxolimab in advanced cancers. Sequenced by immunoSEQ multiplex PCR; TCRdb stores in-frame clones only, minus some. This table has roughly 64,000 clones, over 65% appearing once. The starting material was CD4+ or CD8+ T cells sorted from blood, obtained in a trial of the OX40 agonist ivuxolimab. These receptors were taken from an adult with an advanced solid tumor such as melanoma, head and neck, liver or kidney cancer.

The rearrangement uses TRBV5-5 and TRBJ2-6, with D tentatively TRBD1 (5 bases). This CDR3 comprises 17 residues. In germline, CDR1 is SGHKS, CDR2 YYEKEE (reference sequence). Trimming cost V 2 bases and J 0 bases, with 12 bases left between them. CDR3 protein: CASSLHPGISGANVLTF. The DNA for the CDR3 is TGTGCCAGCAGCTTACACCCAGGGATCTCTGGGGCCAACGTCCTGACTTTC.

The chain couples TRBV28 to TRBJ2-7, with 7 bases fitting TRBD1. V lost 7 bases, J lost 3 bases, and 9 bases stayed unmatched. CDR3 length: 14 amino acids. Germline CDR1 reads MDHEN; CDR2 reads SYDVKM. The DNA for the CDR3 is TGTGCCAGCACCCTAGGGGGCGGTCTCTACGAGCAGTACTTC. It translates to CASTLGGGLYEQYF. Drawing the rest from reference TRBV28 and TRBJ2-7, the complete variable domain is DVKVTQSSRYLVKRTGEKVFLECVQDMDHENMFWYRQDPGLGLRLIYFSYDVKMKEKGDIPEGYSVSREKKERFSLILESASTNQTSMYLCASTLGGGLYEQYFGPGTRLTVT.

This rearrangement joins TRBV4-1 to TRBJ1-1; D perhaps matches TRBD1 (5 bases). This CDR3 spans 15 amino acids. Per the germline V gene, CDR1 is MGHRA and CDR2 is YSYEKL. V lost 2 bases to trimming and J lost 2 bases, with 12 bases between them. The CDR3, as DNA: TGCGCCAGCAGCCAACCCCGGACATTCAACACTGAAGCTTTCTTT. Translating it yields CASSQPRTFNTEAFF.

This clone was counted between two and nine times. V gene TRBV7-9 combines with J gene TRBJ1-1, with no clear D. Germline V gene lookup returns CDR1 SEHNR and CDR2 FQNEAQ (reference sequence). The CDR3 has 12 residues. V was cut by 3 bases and J by 0 bases, with 2 bases left in between. Here the CDR3 reads CASSLMNTEAFF. The CDR3 nucleotides read TGTGCCAGCAGCTTGATGAACACTGAAGCTTTCTTT. Variable domain in full (rest from reference TRBV7-9 and TRBJ1-1): DTGVSQNPRHKITKRGQNVTFRCDPISEHNRLYWYRQTLGQGPEFLTYFQNEAQLEKSRLLSDRFSAERPKGSFSTLEIQRTEQGDSAMYLCASSLMNTEAFFGQGTRLTVV.

The rearrangement links TRBV19 to TRBJ1-1; possibly TRBD1 for D (6 bases). Germline CDR1 is LNHDA and CDR2 is SQIVND (reference sequence). This CDR3 spans 15 amino acids. V lost 0 bases, J lost 5 bases, and 13 bases lay in between. The CDR3 protein is CASSIDPGAGTEAFF. CDR3 coding DNA: TGTGCCAGTAGTATAGATCCGGGGGCAGGAACTGAAGCTTTCTTT. The full variable domain, with the rest looked up from reference TRBV19 and TRBJ1-1, is DGGITQSPKYLFRKEGQNVTLSCEQNLNHDAMYWYRQDPGQGLRLIYYSQIVNDFQKGDIAEGYSVSREKKESFPLTVTSAQKNPTAFYLCASSIDPGAGTEAFFGQGTRLTVV.

The chain carries TRBV5-6 and TRBJ1-5; D gene ambiguous. Germline CDR1 is SGHDT and CDR2 is YYEEEE. The CDR3 runs to 18 residues. V dropped 1 base and J dropped 0 bases, with 17 bases sitting between them. CDR3 region: CASSLSGIGPNSNQPQHF. CDR3 nucleotides: TGTGCCAGCAGCTTGAGCGGGATCGGCCCGAATAGCAATCAGCCCCAGCATTTT.

The genes are TRBV11-3 and TRBJ2-7; D gene ambiguous. In germline, CDR1 is SGHNT, CDR2 YENEEA. The CDR3 runs to 11 residues. Trimming took off 5 bases at V and 7 bases at J, with 9 bases between the two ends. The CDR3 bases are TGTGCCAGCAGCGAACGTACAGAGCAGTACTTC. Translation: CASSERTEQYF.

The rearrangement uses TRBV30 and TRBJ1-2; D is possibly TRBD1 (5 bases). The germline gives CDR1 GTSNPN, CDR2 SVGIG (reference sequence). The CDR3 runs to 14 residues. V lost 2 bases, J lost 8 bases, and 18 bases lay in between. For the CDR3, the DNA is TGTGCCTGGAGTTCGGTGGAAGGAAGGGGAGGCTACACCTTC. Protein product: CAWSSVEGRGGYTF.

V and J are TRBV2 and TRBJ1-2, with unresolved D. The CDR3 totals 14 residues. Germline CDR1 reads SNHLY; CDR2 reads FYNNEI. The germline V and J ends were trimmed by 2 bases and 7 bases, with 14 bases remaining between them. CDR3: CASSEFSEVRGYTF. The CDR3 DNA reads as TGTGCCAGCAGTGAATTCAGTGAGGTTCGTGGCTACACCTTC.

This clone showed up just once. This rearrangement joins TRBV29-1 to TRBJ1-2; 7 bases agree with TRBD1. The CDR3 runs to 13 residues. The V and J ends lost 7 bases and 4 bases, in that order; junction bases with no gene match: 9. Germline V gene sequence: CDR1 SQVTM, CDR2 ANQGSEA. CDR3 protein: CSARSGQVYGYTF. The DNA of the CDR3 is TGCAGCGCGCGATCTGGACAGGTCTATGGCTACACCTTC. The variable domain in full, completed from reference TRBV29-1 and TRBJ1-2, reads SAVISQKPSRDICQRGTSLTIQCQVDSQVTMMFWYRQQPGQSLTLIATANQGSEATYESGFVIDKFPISRPNLTFSTLTVSNMSPEDSSIYLCSARSGQVYGYTFGSGTRLTVV.

The chain carries TRBV7-2 and TRBJ1-1; D gene ambiguous. V shed 4 bases and J shed 6 bases, with 15 bases lying between them. The germline V gene encodes CDR1 SGHTA and CDR2 FQGNSA. CDR3 length equals 14 residues. The CDR3 DNA sequence: TGTGCCAGCAGCTACCCCGGGGTGGGTTCTGAAGCTTTCTTT. Translation gives CASSYPGVGSEAFF.

This chain uses TRBV6-5 with TRBJ2-5; D might be TRBD1 (5 bases). The J call may be incorrect, as the DNA end agrees better with TRBJ2-7. There are 13 residues in the CDR3. The germline V gene has CDR1 MNHEY and CDR2 SVGAGI. CDR3 bases: TGTGCCAGCAGTTATACAGGTCCTTACGAGCAGTACTTC. Amino acid sequence: CASSYTGPYEQYF.

This clone was seen a single time. The rearrangement joins TRBV19 to TRBJ2-1; 12 nucleotides match TRBD2. The CDR3 consists of 14 residues. The V gene end was trimmed by 5 bases and the J gene end by 4 bases; junction bases not matched to a gene: 0. CDR1 is LNHDA, CDR2 SQIVND, per germline (reference sequence). The CDR3, as DNA: TGTGCCAGTAGTCTAGCGGGAGGGTACAATGAGCAGTTCTTC. Its protein product is CASSLAGGYNEQFF.

The CDR3 here is CASSPYGDHTEAFF. CDR3 DNA: TGCGCCAGCAGCCCCTATGGGGACCACACTGAAGCTTTCTTT. The rearrangement joins TRBV5-1 to TRBJ1-1; perhaps TRBD1 as D (5 bases). CDR1 and CDR2 (germline): SGHRS, YFSETQ. The ends were cut back, 4 bases at V and 3 bases at J, with 13 bases in the middle. The CDR3 extends over 14 amino acids.

This chain joins TRBV5-1 and TRBJ2-7; no clear D. This CDR3 is 13 amino acids long. The V end was cut by 0 bases, the J end by 2 bases, with 6 bases between. The germline gives CDR1 SGHRS, CDR2 YFSETQ. The CDR3 sequence: CASSLGSPYEQYF. The CDR3 DNA follows: TGCGCCAGCAGCTTGGGCAGCCCCTACGAGCAGTACTTC.

V is TRBV5-1 and J is TRBJ2-7; no clear D. CDR3 length equals 11 residues. V was cut by 3 bases and J by 4 bases, with 5 bases left in between. Germline lookup yields CDR1 SGHRS and CDR2 YFSETQ. CDR3 coding DNA: TGCGCCAGCAGCTACGATTACGAGCAGTACTTC. Protein: CASSYDYEQYF.

The chain is built from TRBV18 and TRBJ1-1, with a possible D match to TRBD1 (5 bases). Germline loops: CDR1 KGHSH, CDR2 LQKENI. CDR3 length: 14 residues. Trimming took off 0 bases at V and 5 bases at J, with 10 bases between the two ends. In DNA, the CDR3 is TGTGCCAGCTCACCACCGGGGCAGTTGACTGAAGCTTTCTTT. Translation: CASSPPGQLTEAFF.

J is TRBJ2-7 and V is TRBV27; TRBD1 agrees at 7 bases. Germline CDR1 and CDR2: MNHEY and SMNVEV (reference sequence). The V gene end was trimmed by 5 bases and the J gene end by 3 bases; junction bases not matched to a gene: 7. The length of the CDR3 is 14 residues. Here the CDR3 reads CASSANRGFYEQYF. The CDR3 nucleotides are TGTGCCAGCAGTGCAAACAGGGGATTCTACGAGCAGTACTTC.

This sequence joins TRBV10-3 and TRBJ1-6; 8 bases are shared with TRBD1. V trimming: 10 bases; J trimming: 11 bases; junction bases outside the gene matches: 10. Germline CDR1 is ENHRY and CDR2 is SYGVKD. The CDR3 spans 13 residues. CDR3 sequence reads: CASGQGSWAPLHF. The DNA of the CDR3 is TGTGCCAGCGGACAGGGTAGTTGGGCACCCCTCCACTTT.

The chain is built from TRBV27 and TRBJ2-3, with 7 bases fitting TRBD1. CDR1 is MNHEY and CDR2 is SMNVEV in the germline V gene (reference sequence). V dropped 5 bases and J dropped 2; count of bases not matched to a gene: 4. This CDR3 has 14 amino acids. The CDR3 loop is CASSLGTVTDTQYF. In DNA, the CDR3 is TGTGCCAGCAGTCTCGGGACAGTCACAGATACGCAGTATTTT.

This chain joins TRBV21-1 and TRBJ1-5; the table's D call of TRBD1 was not tested on the DNA. TRBV21-1 is listed as a pseudogene. The CDR3 has 18 residues. The CDR3 protein is CASSKEGYPGHQNQPQHF. CDR3 DNA sequence: TGTGCCAGCAGCAAAGAAGGATACCCGGGACACCAAAATCAGCCCCAGCATTTT.

V usage is TRBV11-3 and J usage is TRBJ2-7; D is ambiguous. The CDR3 sequence is 14 residues long. Germline CDR1 is SGHNT and CDR2 is YENEEA. Trimming left V 5 bases short and J 2 bases short, with 13 bases between. CDR3 in DNA: TGTGCCAGCAGCCCGAGCCCGCTCCCCTACGAGCAGTACTTC. Translating it yields CASSPSPLPYEQYF. Together with reference TRBV11-3 and TRBJ2-7, the CDR3 gives the full variable domain: EAGVVQSPRYKIIEKKQPVAFWCNPISGHNTLYWYLQNLGQGPELLIRYENEEAVDDSQLPKDRFSAERLKGVDSTLKIQPAELGDSAVYLCASSPSPLPYEQYFGPGTRLTVT.

J is TRBJ2-3 and V is TRBV12-5, with D perhaps matching TRBD1 (6 bases). V shed 5 bases and J shed 3 bases, with 12 bases lying between them. This CDR3 has 14 amino acids. CDR1 and CDR2 (germline): LGHNT, FRNRAP. The CDR3 loop reads CASGPGQQTDTQYF. The CDR3 nucleotides are TGTGCTAGTGGTCCAGGACAGCAGACAGATACGCAGTATTTT.

This chain connects TRBV4-3 to TRBJ2-6, with D perhaps assigned TRBD1 or TRBD2 (6 bases each). The CDR3 runs to 16 residues. V lost 4 bases and J 4 bases, leaving 14 bases between the germline ends. CDR1 is LGHNA and CDR2 is YSLEER in the germline V gene. The CDR3 spells CASSPERGVGANVLTF. For the CDR3, the DNA is TGCGCCAGCAGCCCGGAGAGGGGGGTCGGGGCCAACGTCCTGACTTTC.

The chain joins TRBV29-1 to TRBJ1-4, with D possibly matching TRBD1 (6 bases). Trimming stripped 6 bases from V and 4 bases from J, with 15 bases between. Germline loops: CDR1 SQVTM, CDR2 ANQGSEA. The CDR3 contains 14 residues. For the CDR3, the DNA is TGCAGCGTAGCCTGGGGGCGCGTTAATGAAAAACTGTTTTTT. Translated, it gives CSVAWGRVNEKLFF. Drawing the rest from reference TRBV29-1 and TRBJ1-4, the complete variable domain is SAVISQKPSRDICQRGTSLTIQCQVDSQVTMMFWYRQQPGQSLTLIATANQGSEATYESGFVIDKFPISRPNLTFSTLTVSNMSPEDSSIYLCSVAWGRVNEKLFFGSGTQLSVL.

This rearrangement joins TRBV11-2 to TRBJ2-2; D may correspond to TRBD1 or TRBD2 (5 bases each). Trimming left V 5 bases short and J 8 bases short, with 15 bases between. The length of the CDR3 is 14 residues. Germline V gene lookup returns CDR1 SGHAT and CDR2 FQNNGV. CDR3 bases: TGTGCCAGCAGCAAAGGGACCCCGGCAGGGGAGCTGTTTTTT. This gives the protein CASSKGTPAGELFF.

The CDR3 bases are TGCGCCAGCAGCCAAGATCTAGGGGGGTTCACCGGGGAGCTGTTTTTT. The encoded protein is CASSQDLGGFTGELFF. The chain uses TRBV4-1 and TRBJ2-2, with D tentatively TRBD1 or TRBD2 (6 bases each). Germline loops: CDR1 MGHRA, CDR2 YSYEKL. V lost 0 bases and J 4 bases, leaving 12 bases between the germline ends. The CDR3 is 16 residues long.

A single count supports this clone. The chain employs TRBV2 and TRBJ2-2, with 7 bases aligning to TRBD1. Trimming took 5 bases from V and 1 from J; bases not matched to a gene: 4. CDR1 is SNHLY and CDR2 is FYNNEI in the germline V gene. The CDR3 contains 15 residues. CDR3 amino acids: CASSPDRVNTGELFF. The CDR3 DNA reads TGTGCCAGCAGTCCCGACAGGGTGAACACCGGGGAGCTGTTTTTT.